These 12 T cell receptor beta chains originate from one sample sequenced in a study of blood T cell repertoires in COVID-19. TCRdb keeps only in-frame clones here, not all; method: immunoSEQ multiplex PCR. The sample has more than 150,000 clones, around 87% seen once; the top ten hold less than 0.7%. The source material was peripheral blood. These receptors all come from a man between 50 and 59 years old with acute or convalescent COVID-19.

This sequence joins TRBV19 and TRBJ1-5, with D maybe TRBD1 (6 bases). The CDR3 covers 15 residues. With 5 bases removed from V and 4 bases from J, the gap between germline ends came to 15 bases. Germline assignment: CDR1 LNHDA and CDR2 SQIVND (reference sequence). The CDR3 loop is CASSVETGRNQPQHF. The CDR3 coding sequence is TGTGCCAGTAGTGTTGAGACAGGCAGAAATCAGCCCCAGCATTTT.

This clone was detected only once. The chain couples TRBV18 to TRBJ2-7, with D hard to call. Trimming took off 2 bases at V and 6 bases at J, with 8 bases between the two ends. Germline CDR1 and CDR2: KGHSH and LQKENI. This CDR3 is 12 amino acids long. CDR3 nucleotide sequence: TGTGCCAGCTCACCAGGTGGGCTCGAGCAGTACTTC. Translated: CASSPGGLEQYF.

This clone is a singleton in its sample. The rearrangement uses TRBV12-1 and TRBJ2-7; TRBD2, the table's D call, was not compared with the DNA. TRBV12-1 constitutes a pseudogene. The CDR3 runs to 16 residues. The CDR3 is CASSWGTSGSSYEQYF. CDR3 DNA: TGTGCCAGCAGCTGGGGGACTAGCGGAAGCTCCTACGAGCAGTACTTC.

The chain recombines TRBV14 with TRBJ1-6, with 7 bases identical to TRBD1. CDR3 size: 14 residues. Germline CDR1 and CDR2: SGHDN and FVKESK. J gave up 10 bases and V 4 bases, and 7 bases lay outside the gene matches. CDR3: CASSRQGVVSPLHF. CDR3 coding DNA: TGTGCCAGCAGCCGACAGGGTGTAGTATCACCCCTCCACTTT.

The rearrangement joins TRBV4-1 to TRBJ1-3; D unclear. CDR1 and CDR2 from the germline V gene are MGHRA and YSYEKL. Trimming shortened V by 2 bases and J by 1 base, and 15 bases separated the two germline ends. The CDR3 covers 17 residues. The CDR3 reads CASSQLTRVGSGNTIYF. The CDR3 DNA reads TGCGCCAGCAGCCAACTGACGAGGGTCGGTTCTGGAAACACCATATATTTT.

The rearrangement uses TRBV9 and TRBJ2-2; 7 nucleotides match TRBD2. The junction had 5 bases not matched to a gene; V was cut back by 1 base and J by 5 bases. Germline lookup yields CDR1 SGDLS and CDR2 YYNGEE. CDR3 size: 15 residues. The CDR3: CASSVSGTPTGELFF. CDR3 nucleotide sequence: TGTGCCAGCAGCGTAAGCGGGACCCCTACCGGGGAGCTGTTTTTT.

The chain carries TRBV10-3 and TRBJ2-5, with unresolved D. Germline values: CDR1 ENHRY, CDR2 SYGVKD. The CDR3 covers 13 residues. V was trimmed by 2 bases and J by 2 bases, leaving 6 bases between them. CDR3 protein: CAISEGQQETQYF. DNA of the CDR3: TGTGCCATCAGTGAGGGGCAGCAAGAGACCCAGTACTTC.

The rearrangement uses TRBV7-9 and TRBJ2-2; 9 bases fit TRBD2. Germline CDR1 and CDR2: SEHNR and FQNEAQ (reference sequence). The trim removed 4 bases at V and 2 bases at J, leaving 5 bases unmatched. The CDR3 length is 16 residues. CDR3 coding DNA: TGTGCCAGCAGCTCCACTAGCGGGCTCAACACCGGGGAGCTGTTTTTT. Amino acid sequence: CASSSTSGLNTGELFF. The full variable domain, its missing parts supplied by reference TRBV7-9 and TRBJ2-2, is DTGVSQNPRHKITKRGQNVTFRCDPISEHNRLYWYRQTLGQGPEFLTYFQNEAQLEKSRLLSDRFSAERPKGSFSTLEIQRTEQGDSAMYLCASSSTSGLNTGELFFGEGSRLTVL.

V and J are TRBV11-2 and TRBJ2-1; no clear D. The V gene lost 1 base and the J gene lost 0 bases, with 4 bases spanning the gap. The germline V gene encodes CDR1 SGHAT and CDR2 FQNNGV. The CDR3 is made up of 14 amino acids. The DNA of the CDR3 is TGTGCCAGCAGCTTAGTGCGCTCCTACAATGAGCAGTTCTTC. Translation gives CASSLVRSYNEQFF. Drawing the rest from reference TRBV11-2 and TRBJ2-1, the complete variable domain is EAGVAQSPRYKIIEKRQSVAFWCNPISGHATLYWYQQILGQGPKLLIQFQNNGVVDDSQLPKDRFSAERLKGVDSTLKIQPAKLEDSAVYLCASSLVRSYNEQFFGPGTRLTVL.

V is TRBV27 and J is TRBJ1-4; D not resolved. Germline CDR1 MNHEY, CDR2 SMNVEV (reference sequence). With 5 bases removed from V and 7 bases from J, the gap between germline ends came to 17 bases. The CDR3 runs to 15 residues. The CDR3 loop is CASSPDAGLGEKLFF. The DNA of the CDR3 is TGTGCCAGCAGTCCAGATGCGGGGTTGGGTGAAAAACTGTTTTTT.

As DNA, the CDR3 is TGTGCCTGGAAGGCCCCGGGGCGGGGGATCGGAGAGACCCAGTACTTC. Amino acids: CAWKAPGRGIGETQYF. The chain couples TRBV30 to TRBJ2-5, with 7 positions matching TRBD2. The length of the CDR3 is 16 residues. Germline V lookup: CDR1 GTSNPN, CDR2 SVGIG (reference sequence). The V and J ends lost 4 bases and 4 bases, in that order; junction bases with no gene match: 15.

The genes are TRBV28 and TRBJ1-2, with D possibly TRBD1 on 5 matching bases. The CDR3 is made up of 13 amino acids. The ends were cut back, 7 bases at V and 6 bases at J, with 15 bases in the middle. CDR1 MDHEN and CDR2 SYDVKM come from the germline V gene. CDR3 in amino acids: CASTTGGNNGYTF. CDR3 bases: TGTGCCAGCACCACGGGGGGGAACAATGGCTACACCTTC.